The 12 T cell receptor beta chains in this list originate from one sample, sequenced in a study of blood T cells in healthy people across ages. Primers used in a second PCR of about 6 to 12 cycles were a sample-barcoded 5' primer and a J-beta primer mix. TCRdb reanalysed the 5' RACE reads using MiXCR and keeps one entry per CDR3 protein. The sample yields around 650,000 distinct CDR3 sequences, 40% to 45% seen once. Sequencing was performed on blood. These receptors came from an elderly man in good health.

The genes are TRBV4-1 and TRBJ2-2, with 11 nucleotides matching TRBD1. Unmatched junction bases numbered 7, after V lost 2 bases and J lost 2 bases. The CDR3 totals 18 residues. Germline lookup yields CDR1 MGHRA and CDR2 YSYEKL. CDR3: CASSQKGRTGGNTGELFF. DNA of the CDR3: TGCGCCAGCAGCCAAAAGGGGAGGACAGGGGGCAACACCGGGGAGCTGTTTTTT.

This clonotype has just a few counts. The gene calls are TRBV6-5 and TRBJ2-7, with a possible D match to TRBD2 (6 bases). Germline V lookup: CDR1 MNHEY, CDR2 SVGAGI. The CDR3 contains 12 residues. V lost 5 bases and J lost 4, with 9 bases in between. CDR3 coding DNA: TGTGCCAGCAGTGGAGGGCCGTACGAGCAGTACTTC. Its translation: CASSGGPYEQYF.

This clonotype was observed a handful of times. CDR3 amino acids: CASSLRTGGNTDTQYF. The CDR3 DNA reads TGTGCCAGCAGCTTACGGACAGGGGGAAACACAGATACGCAGTATTTT. V is TRBV5-6 and J is TRBJ2-3; 10 bases are a match to TRBD1. V dropped 2 bases and J dropped 2; count of bases not matched to a gene: 5. CDR1 is SGHDT and CDR2 is YYEEEE in the germline V gene. The CDR3 runs 16 residues.

The sample holds many counts of this clonotype. This chain connects TRBV4-2 to TRBJ1-1; 7 positions match TRBD1. CDR1 is LGHNA, CDR2 YNFKEQ, per germline. There are 17 residues in the CDR3. J gave up 0 bases and V 1 base, and 8 bases lay outside the gene matches. The CDR3 is CASSQVAGGTLNTEAFF. The CDR3 bases are TGTGCCAGCAGCCAAGTGGCAGGGGGGACCCTGAACACTGAAGCTTTCTTT.

This clonotype appeared a few times. This rearrangement joins TRBV7-2 to TRBJ2-3; 11 bases line up with TRBD2. Germline CDR1 is SGHTA and CDR2 is FQGNSA. J gave up 3 bases and V 3 bases, and 5 bases lay outside the gene matches. This CDR3 is 16 amino acids long. The CDR3 sequence: CASSLSSGRRTDTQYF. The CDR3 DNA sequence: TGTGCCAGCAGCTTGTCTAGCGGGAGGCGGACAGATACGCAGTATTTT.

The chain carries TRBV20-1 and TRBJ2-3; D may correspond to TRBD1 or TRBD2 (5 bases each). Germline lookup yields CDR1 DFQATT and CDR2 SNEGSKA (reference sequence). V was pared by 5 bases and J by 4 bases, with 16 bases between. The CDR3 is 14 amino acids. This CDR3 reads CSAASGTNSDTQYF. The CDR3 DNA follows: TGCAGTGCTGCGTCCGGGACGAATTCAGATACGCAGTATTTT.

The chain links TRBV12-3 or TRBV12-4 to TRBJ2-3; D perhaps matches TRBD2 (6 bases). The CDR3 is 15 amino acids. Trimming pared 4 bases from V and 2 bases from J, leaving 13 bases between. CDR3 sequence (DNA): TGTGCCAGCAGTTCGACTAGAACCTACACAGATACGCAGTATTTT. As protein: CASSSTRTYTDTQYF.

This chain joins TRBV5-6 and TRBJ1-4, with 10 bases matching TRBD1. Germline lookup yields CDR1 SGHDT and CDR2 YYEEEE. The CDR3 loop spans 17 amino acids. V lost 4 bases and J lost 2; bases outside the gene matches: 8. CDR3 amino acids: CASSNRDRGWTNEKLFF. The CDR3 coding sequence is TGTGCCAGCAGCAACCGGGACAGGGGTTGGACTAATGAAAAACTGTTTTTT.

There are a few counts of this clonotype. The rearrangement links TRBV7-2 to TRBJ2-7; D not certain. The germline V and J ends were trimmed by 5 bases and 7 bases, with 18 bases remaining between them. The CDR3 runs 14 residues. In germline, CDR1 is SGHTA, CDR2 FQGNSA. The CDR3 reads CASSPPGSRREQYF. As DNA, the CDR3 is TGTGCCAGCAGCCCCCCGGGTAGTAGAAGGGAGCAGTACTTC.

This clonotype has more than one count but fewer than ten. This chain joins TRBV7-2 and TRBJ2-7; TRBD2 is a possible D gene (6 bases). V was pared by 6 bases and J by 5 bases, with 23 bases between. Germline-derived CDR1 and CDR2 are SGHTA and FQGNSA. The CDR3 is 16 amino acids. Here the CDR3 DNA reads TGTGCCAGCAGTTCTCAGGGAAACGGGAGAGGAGACGAGCAGTACTTC. This encodes CASSSQGNGRGDEQYF.

A word on this clonotype: A much larger clonotype is one base distant, so this may be a read error. The chain recombines TRBV29-1 with TRBJ2-7; D perhaps matches TRBD2 (6 bases). Trimming left V 6 bases short and J 10 bases short, with 16 bases between. The CDR3 extends over 11 amino acids. Germline lookup yields CDR1 SQVTM and CDR2 ANQGSEA. The CDR3 spells CSVRWGEAQYF. In DNA, the CDR3 is TGCAGCGTCCGGTGGGGGGAGGCCCAGTACTTC.

Notes on this clonotype: An end of the junction does not agree with germline; a read error may underlie this. The J gene is TRBJ2-7, the V gene TRBV18; D tentatively fits TRBD1 or TRBD2 (5 bases each). This CDR3 is built from 15 residues. Germline V lookup: CDR1 KGHSH, CDR2 LQKENI. The CDR3 loop is CASSSPGRTPGEQYF. The CDR3 bases are TGTGCCAGCTCATCACCGGGACGAACTCCGGGGGAGCAGTACTTC. Using reference TRBV18 and TRBJ2-7 for the parts outside the CDR3, the full variable domain is NAGVMQNPRHLVRRRGQEARLRCSPMKGHSHVYWYRQLPEEGLKFMVYLQKENIIDESGMPKERFSAEFPKEGPSILRIQQVVRGDSAAYFCASSSPGRTPGEQYFGPGTRLTVT.